A selection of T cell receptor beta chains follows, all from one sample in a study of T cell repertoires in cytomegalovirus infection. MiXCR was run by TCRdb on the reads, yielding one entry per CDR3 protein. This sample has around 440,000 distinct CDR3 sequences, with about 10% found just once. Sequencing was carried out using PBMCs. All receptors derive from a human donor in good health (CMV status not recorded). Some clones in this sample may be carry-over from other donors' samples. CDR3s include the opening cysteine and the closing phenylalanine or tryptophan. The order of the fields is J gene, V gene, CDR3 protein.

j_call: TRBJ2-1; v_call: TRBV2; cdr3_aa: CASSPDRSSYNEQFF
j_call: TRBJ2-3; v_call: TRBV20-1; cdr3_aa: CSGGERGSADTQYF
j_call: TRBJ1-2; v_call: TRBV7-9; cdr3_aa: CASSLRTGGYGYTF
j_call: TRBJ1-1; v_call: TRBV9; cdr3_aa: CASSVVNRGGGNTEAFF
j_call: TRBJ2-7; v_call: TRBV7-2; cdr3_aa: CASSLLRQGYEQYF
j_call: TRBJ1-5; v_call: TRBV6-1; cdr3_aa: CASRLRGGPAGNQPQHF
j_call: TRBJ2-7; v_call: TRBV11-2; cdr3_aa: CASSLAGKGEQYF
j_call: TRBJ2-7; v_call: TRBV28; cdr3_aa: CASAGLAPYEQYF
j_call: TRBJ2-1; v_call: TRBV6-1; cdr3_aa: CASSTGGTRNEQFF
j_call: TRBJ2-1; v_call: TRBV5-4; cdr3_aa: CASSLEIGRGGSNEQFF
j_call: TRBJ2-2; v_call: TRBV19; cdr3_aa: CASSTPTATGELFF
j_call: TRBJ2-7; v_call: TRBV20-1; cdr3_aa: CSARGTDLYEQYF
j_call: TRBJ1-4; v_call: TRBV20-1; cdr3_aa: CASEEGQGGEKLFF
j_call: TRBJ1-1; v_call: TRBV9; cdr3_aa: CASSGAGTGGAEAFF
j_call: TRBJ1-4; v_call: TRBV12-3/TRBV12-4; cdr3_aa: CASSRDRVEEKLFF
j_call: TRBJ1-2; v_call: TRBV15; cdr3_aa: CATSRELGGYTF
j_call: TRBJ2-6; v_call: TRBV29-1; cdr3_aa: CSGGDGANVLTF
j_call: TRBJ2-3; v_call: TRBV12-3/TRBV12-4; cdr3_aa: CASRRNGHTDTQYF
j_call: TRBJ1-1; v_call: TRBV30; cdr3_aa: CAWSVTENTEAFF